This is a list of T cell receptor beta chains from one sample in a study of pediatric ulcerative colitis. Profiling relied on immunoSEQ multiplex PCR, and the TCRdb table lists in-frame clones only, not all of them. Of roughly 30,000 clones detected, roughly 78% appear once; the ten largest clones hold around 4.3%. The sequencing sample was made of blood. The receptors shown here come from a boy under 18 with severe ulcerative colitis. Both conserved end residues are part of each CDR3.

j_call | v_call | cdr3_aa
TRBJ2-7 | TRBV4-1 | CASSQGGDSLIEQYF
TRBJ2-3 | TRBV5-1 | CASSPENGIADTQYF
TRBJ1-1 | TRBV19 | CASSPQGFEAFF
TRBJ1-2 | TRBV7-9 | CASSLTPKDRGGYTF
TRBJ2-3 | TRBV5-4 | CASRRTSTDTQYF
TRBJ1-5 | TRBV19 | CASSIRTGGQFQPQHF
TRBJ1-1 | TRBV10-3 | CAISETASAATEAFF
TRBJ2-5 | TRBV9 | CASSRGLAGGQETQYF
TRBJ2-5 | TRBV2 | CASMHRVEETQYF
TRBJ1-1 | TRBV7-9 | CASSQGTLNTEAFF
TRBJ1-5 | TRBV10-2 | CASSYGLAGQPQHF
TRBJ2-3 | TRBV11-2 | CASSRALSGGLEKQYF
TRBJ2-7 | TRBV6-5 | CASAAGREQYF
TRBJ2-3 | TRBV5-5 | CASSFVPSTDTQYF
TRBJ1-2 | TRBV7-2 | CASSPGRERYGYTF
TRBJ1-1 | TRBV6-4 | CASRRTGGVTEAFF
TRBJ2-7 | TRBV19 | CASAGTSTYEQYF
TRBJ2-4 | TRBV2 | CAGKLAGRDIQYF
TRBJ1-1 | TRBV19 | CASSIDRSTEAFF
TRBJ1-1 | TRBV5-6 | CASSLSSNTEAFF
TRBJ1-1 | TRBV5-1 | CASSAGVNTEAFF
TRBJ2-4 | TRBV2 | CASRGQTLAKNIQYF